The rows below give T cell receptor beta chains drawn from one sample of a study of blood T cell repertoires in COVID-19. Assay used: immunoSEQ multiplex PCR; TCRdb lists only in-frame clones, some missing. The sample consists of fewer than 450,000 clones, approximately 87% of them appearing once. The material sequenced was peripheral blood. The receptors derive from a woman between 50 and 59 years old with COVID-19, enrolled during active disease. Each CDR3 is given with its conserved first and last residue. Each record gives: V gene, J gene, clone size, D gene, CDR3 protein, CDR3 DNA. D genes are given only for firm matches. Only some rows state a clone size, as once, few, many or a class for expanded clones.

>TRBV7-9|TRBJ1-4|once|-
CASSSFESGHNEKLFF
TGTGCCAGCAGCTCCTTCGAGTCAGGGCATAATGAAAAACTGTTTTTT
>TRBV5-1|TRBJ2-1|once|TRBD2
CASSLPPGLAGGLGNEQFF
TGCGCCAGCAGCTTGCCTCCGGGACTAGCGGGAGGTTTAGGGAATGAGCAGTTCTTC
>TRBV18|TRBJ1-1|-|-
CASSPSWAVDTEAFF
TGTGCCAGCTCACCCTCTTGGGCAGTCGACACTGAAGCTTTCTTT
>TRBV29-1|TRBJ1-5|-|-
CSVGGGNQPQHF
TGCAGCGTTGGAGGCGGGAATCAGCCCCAGCATTTT
>TRBV11-2|TRBJ1-2|-|TRBD1
CASSWTGPYGYTF
TGTGCCAGCAGCTGGACAGGGCCCTATGGCTACACCTTC
>TRBV5-5|TRBJ1-2|once|TRBD1
CASSLLDRGHGYTF
TGTGCCAGCAGCTTGTTGGACAGGGGGCATGGCTACACCTTC
>TRBV5-1|TRBJ1-2|-|-
CASAGVPGDYGYTF
TGCGCCAGCGCCGGGGTTCCAGGGGACTATGGCTACACCTTC
>TRBV27|TRBJ2-1|-|TRBD2
CASRGSGSSYNEQFF
TGTGCCAGCAGAGGTAGCGGGAGCTCCTACAATGAGCAGTTCTTC
>TRBV4-1|TRBJ2-5|-|TRBD2
CASSRARLAGKETQYF
TGCGCCAGCAGCCGGGCCCGACTAGCCGGGAAAGAGACCCAGTACTTC
>TRBV3-1/TRBV3-2|TRBJ1-2|-|-
CASSQVRSGYTF
TGTGCCAGCAGCCAAGTCCGCAGTGGCTACACCTTC
>TRBV6-8|TRBJ1-2|-|-
CASRCPSRDGYTF
TGTGCCAGCAGATGTCCCAGTCGGGATGGCTACACCTTC
>TRBV21-1|TRBJ2-5|once|-
CAAANRVRETQYF
TGTGCCGCTGCCAACAGGGTAAGAGAGACCCAGTACTTC
>TRBV30|TRBJ2-2|-|-
CAWRVGRNTGELFF
TGTGCCTGGAGAGTCGGGAGAAACACCGGGGAGCTGTTTTTT
>TRBV3-1/TRBV3-2|TRBJ2-2|-|-
CASSRRTVTNTGELFF
TGTGCCAGCAGCCGAAGGACAGTCACCAACACCGGGGAGCTGTTTTTT
>TRBV30|TRBJ1-2|-|-
CAWSVSRGSSGYTF
TGTGCCTGGAGTGTCAGTCGGGGAAGTAGTGGCTACACCTTC
>TRBV7-9|TRBJ2-1|-|TRBD2
CASSPGTSGRGPYNEQFF
TGTGCCAGCAGCCCAGGGACTAGCGGGAGGGGGCCCTACAATGAGCAGTTCTTC
>TRBV9|TRBJ1-5|-|-
CASSVGVSGNQPQHF
TGTGCCAGCAGCGTAGGCGTTTCAGGGAATCAGCCCCAGCATTTT
>TRBV25-1|TRBJ2-1|few|TRBD2
CASSEYSGIYNEQFF
TGTGCCAGCAGTGAATATAGCGGGATCTACAATGAGCAGTTCTTC
>TRBV7-2|TRBJ1-5|-|-
CASSLVAGGLLQPQHF
TGTGCCAGCAGCTTAGTAGCTGGAGGCCTTTTACAGCCCCAGCATTTT
>TRBV30|TRBJ2-5|once|-
CAWAPSRETQYF
TGTGCCTGGGCCCCATCTAGGGAGACCCAGTACTTC
>TRBV19|TRBJ2-2|-|TRBD2
CASRRLAGGSGELFF
TGTGCCAGTAGAAGACTAGCGGGAGGCTCGGGGGAGCTGTTTTTT
>TRBV29-1|TRBJ2-5|-|-
CSFRTAGAGTQYF
TGCAGCTTCAGGACCGCGGGGGCAGGGACCCAGTACTTC
>TRBV7-9|TRBJ2-7|-|TRBD1
CASSSLTGTGGAYEQYF
TGTGCCAGCAGCTCGCTTACCGGGACAGGGGGCGCGTACGAGCAGTACTTC
>TRBV12-3/TRBV12-4|TRBJ2-5|-|-
CASSLRGQETQYF
TGTGCCAGCAGTTTAAGAGGACAAGAGACCCAGTACTTC
>TRBV19|TRBJ2-7|-|TRBD2
CASSIDGGGVYEQYF
TGTGCCAGTAGTATAGACGGGGGAGGGGTCTACGAGCAGTACTTC
>TRBV3-1/TRBV3-2|TRBJ1-3|-|-
CASSQDGRRHTIYF
TGTGCCAGCAGCCAAGATGGGCGACGCCACACCATATATTTT
>TRBV15|TRBJ2-1|-|-
CATSRDRDSYNEQFF
TGTGCCACCAGCAGAGATCGAGACTCCTACAATGAGCAGTTCTTC
>TRBV6-4|TRBJ1-2|-|-
CASTTLAGSNYGYTF
TGTGCCAGCACCACCCTCGCGGGCTCCAACTATGGCTACACCTTC
>TRBV5-4|TRBJ2-3|-|TRBD2
CASSLVGLAQTDTQYF
TGTGCCAGCAGCTTGGTGGGACTAGCGCAGACAGATACGCAGTATTTT
>TRBV6-6|TRBJ2-2|-|TRBD1
CASSPRTGYTGELFF
TGTGCCAGCAGCCCCCGGACAGGTTACACCGGGGAGCTGTTTTTT
>TRBV4-1|TRBJ2-5|-|TRBD1
CASSQDEGARETQYF
TGCGCCAGCAGCCAAGATGAGGGGGCGAGGGAGACCCAGTACTTC
>TRBV6-5|TRBJ1-1|-|TRBD1
CASTRGAGGDTEAFF
TGTGCCAGCACGAGGGGCGCAGGGGGCGACACTGAAGCTTTCTTT
>TRBV7-6|TRBJ2-7|once|TRBD1
CASSLEDRVTYEQYF
TGTGCCAGCAGCTTAGAGGACAGGGTCACCTACGAGCAGTACTTC
>TRBV5-1|TRBJ2-1|-|-
CASSFQGEVREQFF
TGCGCCAGCAGCTTTCAAGGAGAAGTGCGTGAGCAGTTCTTC
>TRBV19|TRBJ2-7|-|-
CASSIYRDEQYF
TGTGCCAGTAGTATATACAGGGACGAGCAGTACTTC
>TRBV7-3|TRBJ2-5|-|TRBD1
CASSPGTGKTQETQYF
TGTGCCAGCAGCCCCGGGACAGGGAAAACACAAGAGACCCAGTACTTC
>TRBV27|TRBJ2-7|once|TRBD2
CASSSGLAGYEQYF
TGTGCCAGCAGTTCGGGACTAGCGGGATACGAGCAGTACTTC
>TRBV19|TRBJ2-1|-|TRBD1
CASSIADRGRGSYNEQFF
TGTGCCAGTAGTATCGCGGACAGGGGGCGCGGCTCCTACAATGAGCAGTTCTTC
>TRBV3-1/TRBV3-2|TRBJ2-5|-|TRBD2
CASSQDPLAGLETQYF
TGTGCCAGCAGCCAAGACCCACTAGCGGGACTGGAGACCCAGTACTTC
>TRBV19|TRBJ1-3|once|TRBD1
CASSSTRQGGNTIYF
TGTGCCAGTAGTTCGACCCGACAGGGTGGAAACACCATATATTTT
>TRBV6-4|TRBJ2-1|many|TRBD2
CASSDSAGVGNEQFF
TGTGCCAGCAGTGACTCGGCGGGAGTGGGCAATGAGCAGTTCTTC
>TRBV19|TRBJ2-7|-|-
CASSIGGSSYEQYF
TGTGCCAGTAGTATAGGAGGAAGCTCCTACGAGCAGTACTTC
>TRBV3-1/TRBV3-2|TRBJ2-1|-|-
CASSQDRNEQFF
TGTGCCAGCAGCCAAGATCGGAATGAGCAGTTCTTC
>TRBV7-9|TRBJ2-2|-|TRBD2
CASSLSGLAGVSGELFF
TGTGCCAGCAGCTTAAGTGGGCTAGCGGGAGTATCCGGGGAGCTGTTTTTT
>TRBV5-1|TRBJ1-1|-|TRBD1
CASSTGQGVGTEAFF
TGCGCCAGCAGCACGGGACAGGGGGTTGGGACTGAAGCTTTCTTT
>TRBV7-9|TRBJ2-7|-|TRBD2
CASSPPTSGNYEQYF
TGTGCCAGCAGCCCGCCGACTAGCGGGAACTACGAGCAGTACTTC
>TRBV30|TRBJ2-7|-|-
CAWNTGARSYEQYF
TGTGCCTGGAATACGGGAGCCCGCTCCTACGAGCAGTACTTC